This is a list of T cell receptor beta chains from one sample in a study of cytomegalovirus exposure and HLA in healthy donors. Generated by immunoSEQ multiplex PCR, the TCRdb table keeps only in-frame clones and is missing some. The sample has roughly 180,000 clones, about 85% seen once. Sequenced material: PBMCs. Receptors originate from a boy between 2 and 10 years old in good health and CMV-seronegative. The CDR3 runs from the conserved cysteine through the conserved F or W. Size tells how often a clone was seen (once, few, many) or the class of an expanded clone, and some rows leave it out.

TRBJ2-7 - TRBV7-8 CASRSGDDEQYF
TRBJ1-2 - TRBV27 CASSFHGVSHSWGYTF
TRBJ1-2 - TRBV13 CASPPQGANYGYTF
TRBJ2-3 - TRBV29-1 CSVRITDTQYF
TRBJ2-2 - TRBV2 CASRPPAERRTGELFF
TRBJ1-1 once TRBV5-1 CASSLVGVNTEAFF
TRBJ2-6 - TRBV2 CAREQGASGANVLTF
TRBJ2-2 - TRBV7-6 CASSPPGGNTGELFF
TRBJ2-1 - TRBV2 CASTEGYPTPNEQFF
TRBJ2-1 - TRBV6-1 CASSRGLGEQFF
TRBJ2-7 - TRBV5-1 CASSMEGAYEQYF
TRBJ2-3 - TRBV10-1 CASSGGRQGGPDTQYF
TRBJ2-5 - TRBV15 CATSFPTRGPETQYF
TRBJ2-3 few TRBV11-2 CASSLGRGLYGTTGDTQYF
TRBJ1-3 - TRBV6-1 CASGKGAGNTIYF
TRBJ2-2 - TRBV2 CASSTSGGGTGELFF
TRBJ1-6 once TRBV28 CASSPPGGVGSYNSPLHF
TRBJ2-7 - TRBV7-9 CASSPLAAAYEQYF
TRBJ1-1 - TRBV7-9 CASSLSYKNTEAFF
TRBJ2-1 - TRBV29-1 CSVELGAGTSGILSGNEQFF
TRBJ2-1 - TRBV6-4 CASSGTVIDEQFF
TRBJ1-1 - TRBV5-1 CASSLAQKNTEAFF
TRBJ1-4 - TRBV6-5 CASSYSGTGGEKLFF
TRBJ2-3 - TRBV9 CASSVAGTALENTQYF
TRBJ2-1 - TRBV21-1 CASTATGLLSYNEQFF
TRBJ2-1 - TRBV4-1 CASSRPREGKVVIGQFF
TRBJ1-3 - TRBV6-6 CASTSGHGSSGNTIYF
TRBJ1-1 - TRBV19 CASSIVATNTEAFF
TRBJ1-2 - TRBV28 CASSFSDRVYGYTF
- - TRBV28 CASSLRLSYEQYF
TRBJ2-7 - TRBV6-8 CASIPPQGSSKGSYEQYF
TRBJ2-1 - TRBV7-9 CASSLVGSGRTNEQFF
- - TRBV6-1 CASLFMGAEQYF
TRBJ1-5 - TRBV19 CASSIGQARYQPQHF
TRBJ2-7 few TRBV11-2 CASSLGGGEQYF
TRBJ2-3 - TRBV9 CASSTLEGADTQYF
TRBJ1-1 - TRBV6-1 CASSERGDTEAFF
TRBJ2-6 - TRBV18 CASSRRPGPAGANVLTF
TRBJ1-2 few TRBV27 CASSLTGTHYGYTF
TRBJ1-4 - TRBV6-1 CASSNDRGQNEKLFF
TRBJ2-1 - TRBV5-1 CASSLPTGLYNEQFF
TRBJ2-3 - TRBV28 CATKGSPIKITGEAEGDTQYF
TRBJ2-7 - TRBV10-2 CACEWVRGALPINYEQYF
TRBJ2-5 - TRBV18 CASSHLGTGGLETQYF
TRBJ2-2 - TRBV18 CASSPPDRGRGELFF
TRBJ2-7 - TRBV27 CASSLRTSGRTYEQYF